A selection of T cell receptor beta chains follows, all from one sample in a study of control samples from healthy donors and cancer patients. TCRdb's table, derived via immunoSEQ multiplex PCR, lists solely in-frame clones and lacks some. Among 400,000 to 500,000 clones listed, approximately 90% were seen once. The sample consisted of PBMCs. The receptor set was obtained from a man aged 35 to 55 with head and neck cancer. Each CDR3 is given with its conserved first and last residue. Fields, in order: CDR3 DNA, CDR3 protein, J gene, clone size, D gene, V gene. The D gene is left open where the match is weak. The size entry is marked missing in some rows and otherwise reads once, few, many or a size class.

TGTGCCAGCAGTGTAGACACCGTTCCGGATGAGCAGTTCTTC | CASSVDTVPDEQFF | TRBJ2-1 | - | - | TRBV25-1
TGTGCCAGTAGTATGGAGAGGGGTGCAGATACGCAGTATTTT | CASSMERGADTQYF | TRBJ2-3 | - | - | TRBV19
TGCGCCAGCCGAGGGGAAGCGAACACCGGGGAGCTGTTTTTT | CASRGEANTGELFF | TRBJ2-2 | few | - | TRBV5-1
TGCAGCGCCGGGACTAGCGGGGGTGGGAATGAGCAGTTCTTC | CSAGTSGGGNEQFF | TRBJ2-1 | - | TRBD2 | TRBV29-1
TGTGCCAGCACCCTCCCGCCCAGTGAAGCTTTCTTT | CASTLPPSEAFF | TRBJ1-1 | - | - | TRBV28
TGTGCCAGCAGCGCAACCGGGACAGAATTCTATGGCTACACCTTC | CASSATGTEFYGYTF | TRBJ1-2 | - | TRBD1 | TRBV4-2
TGTGCCAGCGAAGTAGCGGGGGGAGATCCTTACAATGAGCAGTTCTTC | CASEVAGGDPYNEQFF | TRBJ2-1 | - | TRBD2 | TRBV11-1
TGTGCCAGCATCTCGGATACGAACACTGAAGCTTTCTTT | CASISDTNTEAFF | TRBJ1-1 | - | - | TRBV2
TGTGCCAGCAGCTTTTCCGGGAATAGCCGCGAGCAGTACTTC | CASSFSGNSREQYF | TRBJ2-7 | - | - | TRBV7-9
TGTGCCAGCTCACCTTTAGTTGACACCGGGGAGCTGTTTTTT | CASSPLVDTGELFF | TRBJ2-2 | - | - | TRBV18
TGTGCTAGTGGTCACGGACTAAGCTCCTACGAGCAGTACTTC | CASGHGLSSYEQYF | TRBJ2-7 | few | - | TRBV12-5
TGCAGCGTTGAGAGCCCAGGGGGCGAAACTTATGGCTACACCTTC | CSVESPGGETYGYTF | TRBJ1-2 | once | TRBD1 | TRBV29-1
TGTGCCAGCAGTTACTCACCCGGACAGGGTACACCAGCTTTCTTT | CASSYSPGQGTPAFF | TRBJ1-1 | - | TRBD1 | TRBV6-5
TGTGCCTGGAGGAACCGGGACACCTATAGGGATGAGCAGTTCTTC | CAWRNRDTYRDEQFF | TRBJ2-1 | once | - | TRBV30
TGTGCCAGCAGTTACGAGGCAGGAGGCTCTGGAAACACCATATATTTT | CASSYEAGGSGNTIYF | TRBJ1-3 | - | - | TRBV6-2/TRBV6-3
TGTGCCAGCAGCCCCGACAGGGGGCAAGGTGAAAAACTGTTTTTT | CASSPDRGQGEKLFF | TRBJ1-4 | - | TRBD1 | TRBV7-9
TGTGCCAGCAGCTCTAGCGGGGGGTTGTCAGATACGCAGTATTTT | CASSSSGGLSDTQYF | TRBJ2-3 | - | TRBD2 | TRBV3-1/TRBV3-2
TGTGCCACCAGCAGAGATCGGGCGGGTTCCTGGGGACTCCGGGGACAGGGACTCACCGGGGAGCTGTTTTTT | CATSRDRAGSWGLRGQGLTGELFF | TRBJ2-2 | - | TRBD1 | TRBV15
TGTGCCAGCAGGTCGCAGGGGGGTCCCGACACTGAAGCTTTCTTT | CASRSQGGPDTEAFF | TRBJ1-1 | - | TRBD1 | TRBV9
TGTGCCAGCAGTTTGCAGGGGGCTTACGAGCAGTACTTC | CASSLQGAYEQYF | TRBJ2-7 | - | TRBD1 | TRBV27
TGCAGTGCTAGTCCCGGGACAGGGGGCGAAAATAGCAATCAGCCCCAGCATTTT | CSASPGTGGENSNQPQHF | TRBJ1-5 | - | TRBD1 | TRBV20-1
TGTGCCAGCAGTTACTGGGGGGTTGGCTACACCTTC | CASSYWGVGYTF | TRBJ1-2 | - | - | TRBV6-5
TGCAGCGTAATGAACAATGAGCAGTTCTTC | CSVMNNEQFF | TRBJ2-1 | - | - | TRBV29-1
TGTGCCAGCATTCAGGGGGATACACAAGAGACCCAGTACTTC | CASIQGDTQETQYF | TRBJ2-5 | - | TRBD1 | TRBV6-6
TGTGCCAGTAATGGAGAAATCTGGGCCCATAGCAATCAGCCCCAGCATTTT | CASNGEIWAHSNQPQHF | TRBJ1-5 | - | - | TRBV19
TGTGCCAGCAGCCAAGAAATTGACGGAAACTATGGCTACACCTTC | CASSQEIDGNYGYTF | TRBJ1-2 | - | - | TRBV4-2
TGTGCCAGCAGCTTGGGGCTAGCGGGCACAGATACGCAGTATTTT | CASSLGLAGTDTQYF | TRBJ2-3 | few | TRBD2 | TRBV7-3
TGTGCTAGTGGTTTCCCGATGGACCATGAGCAGTTCTTC | CASGFPMDHEQFF | TRBJ2-1 | - | - | TRBV12-5
TGTGCCAGCAGTGAAGCATCGGACAGGGGGGTGAATGAGCAGTTCTTC | CASSEASDRGVNEQFF | TRBJ2-1 | - | TRBD1 | TRBV6-1
TGTGCCTGGAGCATCTCCTTTGTTGGCTACACCTTC | CAWSISFVGYTF | TRBJ1-2 | - | - | TRBV30
TGTGCCAGCAGCTCCGGGGTCCCTGCCAAAAACATTCAGTACTTC | CASSSGVPAKNIQYF | TRBJ2-4 | - | - | TRBV6-5
TGCGCCAGCAAAATCGAGCGGGAGAGGGAGACCCAGTACTTC | CASKIERERETQYF | TRBJ2-5 | - | TRBD2 | TRBV5-1
TGTGCCAGCAGCGTAGCGGACAGGGGGCTCAACTATGGCTACACCTTC | CASSVADRGLNYGYTF | TRBJ1-2 | once | TRBD1 | TRBV9
TGCGCCAGCAGCCCCCAGGGGGGACATTACGATACCTACGAGCAGTACTTC | CASSPQGGHYDTYEQYF | TRBJ2-7 | - | - | TRBV4-1